The 10 T cell receptor beta chains presented below share a single source sample, sequenced in a study of CD8 T cells in Susac syndrome (dated by TCRdb to between 2017 and 2020). Libraries were constructed by the immunoSEQ multiplex PCR assay. RNA was extracted with the RNeasy kit and 0.5 to 1 ug was reverse transcribed using random hexamers. TCRdb reran the public reads through fastp at Q25 and MiXCR, keeping productive beta chains. For every CDR3 protein sequence, its rows merge into one entry that carries the most common genes and DNA. In all, the sample holds roughly 140,000 distinct CDR3 sequences, and 85% to 95% of those were seen once. 0.16% of the sample goes to the ten largest clones. The sample comprised CD4+ T cells from PBMCs. The source is a human donor with Susac syndrome.

This sequence joins TRBV20-1 and TRBJ2-3; D might be TRBD1 (7 bases). The CDR3 runs to 13 residues. Germline assignment: CDR1 DFQATT and CDR2 SNEGSKA (reference sequence). V lost 2 bases, J lost 5 bases, and 11 bases lay in between. CDR3 sequence (DNA): TGCAGTGCTAGACAGCAGGGGGGAGATACGCAGTATTTT. It specifies CSARQQGGDTQYF.

The chain uses TRBV7-8 and TRBJ2-7, with no clear D. This CDR3 contains 13 residues. Trimming took 1 base from V and 7 from J, leaving 11 bases between them. Looked up from germline, CDR1 is SGHVS and CDR2 is FQNEAQ. CDR3 residues: CASSLGPGAEQYF. CDR3 DNA: TGTGCCAGCAGCTTAGGGCCCGGAGCGGAGCAGTACTTC. The full variable domain, rest sourced from reference TRBV7-8 and TRBJ2-7, is GAGVSQSPRYKVAKRGQDVALRCDPISGHVSLFWYQQALGQGPEFLTYFQNEAQLDKSGLPSDRFFAERPEGSVSTLKIQRTQQEDSAVYLCASSLGPGAEQYFGPGTRLTVT.

V usage is TRBV4-2 and J usage is TRBJ2-3, with D perhaps being TRBD1 or TRBD2 (5 bases each). Trimming took 0 bases from V and 2 from J, leaving 12 bases between them. CDR3 length: 16 amino acids. Germline V gives CDR1 LGHNA, CDR2 YNFKEQ. In DNA form, the CDR3 reads TGTGCCAGCAGCCAAGATGGTACGGGGACCACAGATACGCAGTATTTT. It specifies CASSQDGTGTTDTQYF.

This chain joins TRBV27 and TRBJ1-2; D may be TRBD1 (6 bases). The CDR3 is 15 amino acids. The V gene's germline CDR1 is MNHEY and CDR2 SMNVEV (reference sequence). Deletions cut 7 bases from V and 1 base from J, with 16 bases between. The CDR3 spells CASTPQGLHNYGYTF. The CDR3 DNA sequence: TGTGCCAGCACCCCTCAGGGGCTCCATAACTATGGCTACACCTTC.

This chain joins TRBV4-2 and TRBJ2-2; a weak D match, TRBD1 (5 bases). Germline V gene data show CDR1 as LGHNA and CDR2 as YNFKEQ. The V end lost 4 bases, the J end lost 7 bases, and 13 bases lay between the germline ends. The CDR3 loop spans 14 amino acids. The CDR3 DNA follows: TGTGCCAGCAGCCGAACTCAGGGAAGCGGGGAGCTGTTTTTT. It encodes CASSRTQGSGELFF.

J is TRBJ2-7 and V is TRBV5-1; 7 bases are shared with TRBD2. The CDR3 spans 14 residues. The germline V gene encodes CDR1 SGHRS and CDR2 YFSETQ. After removal of 4 bases from V and 2 bases from J, the junction contained 6 bases not matched to a gene. The CDR3: CASSAGGGAYEQYF. The CDR3 DNA follows: TGCGCCAGCAGCGCAGGCGGGGGAGCCTACGAGCAGTACTTC.

J is TRBJ1-6 and V is TRBV19; D ambiguous. Germline V gene lookup returns CDR1 LNHDA and CDR2 SQIVND (reference sequence). This CDR3 has 12 residues. V lost 6 bases to trimming and J lost 8 bases, with 8 bases between them. The CDR3 sequence is CASSPLDSPLHF. CDR3 nucleotides: TGTGCCAGTAGCCCTTTGGATTCACCCCTCCACTTT.

The chain combines TRBV5-6 with TRBJ2-5; no clear D. The germline CDR1 and CDR2 sequences are SGHDT and YYEEEE. V lost 2 bases and J 2 bases, leaving 4 bases between the germline ends. This CDR3 spans 12 amino acids. CDR3 sequence reads: CASSLQQETQYF. The CDR3 coding sequence is TGTGCCAGCAGCTTACAGCAAGAGACCCAGTACTTC. Combining the CDR3 with reference TRBV5-6 and TRBJ2-5 gives the whole variable domain DAGVTQSPTHLIKTRGQQVTLRCSPKSGHDTVSWYQQALGQGPQFIFQYYEEEERQRGNFPDRFSGHQFPNYSSELNVNALLLGDSALYLCASSLQQETQYFGPGTRLLVL.

The V gene is TRBV2, the J gene TRBJ1-2, with TRBD1 as a possible D gene (5 bases). The CDR3 has 16 residues. V was clipped by 0 bases and J by 0 bases, with 11 bases between them. Per the germline V gene, CDR1 is SNHLY and CDR2 is FYNNEI. CDR3 residues: CASSEALTAANYGYTF. The DNA for the CDR3 is TGTGCCAGCAGTGAAGCCCTGACAGCCGCTAACTATGGCTACACCTTC.

The J gene is TRBJ2-7, the V gene TRBV7-2; 9 positions agree with TRBD2. J lost 4 bases, V lost 3 bases, and 4 bases had no gene match. The CDR3 length is 14 residues. Germline CDR1 reads SGHTA; CDR2 reads FQGNSA. The CDR3 loop reads CASSFRRGGYEQYF. The CDR3 nucleotides read TGTGCCAGCAGCTTCAGGCGGGGGGGGTACGAGCAGTACTTC.